The rows below give T cell receptor beta chains drawn from one sample of a study of T cell responses to AZD1222 COVID-19 vaccine. Sequenced by immunoSEQ multiplex PCR; TCRdb stores in-frame clones only, minus some. The sample yields more than 95,000 clones, around 80% seen once. Material: peripheral blood, obtained on day 0 of AZD1222 vaccination. The receptor source for this set is an adult in good health. CDR3s include the opening cysteine and the closing phenylalanine or tryptophan. The D gene is left open where the match is weak.

J gene: TRBJ2-7; D gene: NA; V gene: TRBV7-9; CDR3 protein: CASSLRTDPYEQYF; CDR3 DNA: TGTGCCAGCAGCCTCAGGACTGACCCCTACGAGCAGTACTTC
J gene: TRBJ2-2; D gene: NA; V gene: TRBV29-1; CDR3 protein: CSARPYTNTGELFF; CDR3 DNA: TGCAGCGCGCGGCCCTACACGAACACCGGGGAGCTGTTTTTT
J gene: TRBJ2-2; D gene: NA; V gene: TRBV12-5; CDR3 protein: CASGLGTIGGSSTGELFF; CDR3 DNA: TGTGCTAGTGGTTTGGGCACGATAGGGGGGTCGAGCACCGGGGAGCTGTTTTTT
J gene: TRBJ1-1; D gene: NA; V gene: TRBV7-2; CDR3 protein: CASSSLRNTEAFF; CDR3 DNA: TGTGCCAGCAGCTCCCTCAGGAACACTGAAGCTTTCTTT
J gene: TRBJ1-4; D gene: NA; V gene: TRBV27; CDR3 protein: CASSLWGGFKEKLFF; CDR3 DNA: TGTGCCAGCAGTTTATGGGGGGGGTTTAAGGAAAAACTGTTTTTT
J gene: TRBJ2-1; D gene: TRBD2; V gene: TRBV5-4; CDR3 protein: CASGLAGANEQFF; CDR3 DNA: TGTGCCTCCGGACTAGCGGGAGCCAATGAGCAGTTCTTC
J gene: TRBJ2-7; D gene: TRBD2; V gene: TRBV7-2; CDR3 protein: CASSLVAAGGVRDEQYF; CDR3 DNA: TGTGCCAGCAGCTTAGTCGCAGCGGGGGGGGTCCGGGACGAGCAGTACTTC
J gene: TRBJ2-3; D gene: TRBD2; V gene: TRBV7-6; CDR3 protein: CASSLLAGLAGHGGFDTQYF; CDR3 DNA: TGTGCCAGCAGCTTACTGGCGGGACTAGCGGGCCATGGGGGCTTTGATACGCAGTATTTT
J gene: TRBJ2-5; D gene: TRBD1; V gene: TRBV11-2; CDR3 protein: CASSLERGHIRETQYF; CDR3 DNA: TGTGCCAGCAGCTTAGAAAGGGGGCATATTAGGGAGACCCAGTACTTC
J gene: TRBJ1-1; D gene: NA; V gene: TRBV10-3; CDR3 protein: CAISEGLNTEAFF; CDR3 DNA: TGTGCCATCAGTGAGGGACTGAACACTGAAGCTTTCTTT